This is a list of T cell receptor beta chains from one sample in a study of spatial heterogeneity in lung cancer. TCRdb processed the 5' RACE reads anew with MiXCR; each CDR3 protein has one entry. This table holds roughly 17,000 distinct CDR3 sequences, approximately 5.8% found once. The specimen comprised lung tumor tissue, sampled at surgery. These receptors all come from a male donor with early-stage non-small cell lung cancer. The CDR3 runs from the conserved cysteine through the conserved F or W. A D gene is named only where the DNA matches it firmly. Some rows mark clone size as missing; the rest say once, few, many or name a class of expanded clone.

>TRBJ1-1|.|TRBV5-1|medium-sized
CASSSVRHTEAFF
TGCGCCAGCAGCTCGGTTCGACACACTGAAGCTTTCTTT
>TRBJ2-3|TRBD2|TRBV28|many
CASSPPPSGGHDTQYF
TGTGCCAGCAGTCCCCCTCCTAGCGGGGGACATGATACGCAGTATTTT
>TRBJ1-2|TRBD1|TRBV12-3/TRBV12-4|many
CASSPQGQLSSGYTF
TGTGCCAGCAGTCCGCAGGGACAGTTAAGCAGTGGCTACACCTTC
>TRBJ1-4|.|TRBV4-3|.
CASSQEGNKGEKLFF
TGCGCCAGCAGCCAAGAAGGGAACAAGGGCGAAAAACTGTTTTTT
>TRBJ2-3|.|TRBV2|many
CASSEIRGVDTQYF
TGTGCCAGCAGTGAAATAAGGGGGGTAGATACGCAGTATTTT
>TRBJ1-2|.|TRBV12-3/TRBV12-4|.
CASTPITVGNYGYTF
TGTGCCAGCACCCCAATAACGGTGGGCAACTATGGCTACACCTTC
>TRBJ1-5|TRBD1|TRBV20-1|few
CSAWTGESNQPQHF
TGCAGTGCTTGGACAGGGGAAAGCAATCAGCCCCAGCATTTT
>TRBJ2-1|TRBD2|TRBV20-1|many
CSASAWSGDGGQFF
TGCAGTGCTTCGGCGTGGAGCGGGGATGGAGGGCAGTTCTTC
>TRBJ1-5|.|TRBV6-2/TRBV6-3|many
CATRAPNQPQHF
TGTGCCACCAGGGCCCCCAATCAGCCCCAGCATTTT
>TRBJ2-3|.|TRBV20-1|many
CSARVGTHSTDTQYF
TGCAGTGCTAGGGTCGGGACCCATAGCACAGATACGCAGTATTTT
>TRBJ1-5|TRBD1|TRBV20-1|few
CSAGLGQAFQPQHF
TGCAGTGCAGGACTGGGACAGGCGTTTCAGCCCCAGCATTTT
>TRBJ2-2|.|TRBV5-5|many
CASSLEVGWVANTGELFF
TGTGCCAGCAGCTTGGAGGTGGGGTGGGTAGCGAACACCGGGGAGCTGTTTTTT
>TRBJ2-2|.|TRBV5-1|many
CASSFRQNTGELFF
TGCGCCAGCAGCTTCAGACAAAACACCGGGGAGCTGTTTTTT
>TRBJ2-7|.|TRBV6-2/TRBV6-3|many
CASSYPGGDYEQYF
TGTGCCAGCAGTTACCCCGGAGGAGACTACGAGCAGTACTTC
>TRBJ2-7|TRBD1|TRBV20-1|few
CSARALPGQGAYEQYF
TGCAGTGCTAGAGCCCTCCCAGGACAGGGGGCGTACGAGCAGTACTTC
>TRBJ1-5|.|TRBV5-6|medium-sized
CASSLRWSGGQGQPQHF
TGTGCCAGCAGCTTGAGGTGGAGCGGGGGCCAGGGTCAGCCCCAGCATTTT
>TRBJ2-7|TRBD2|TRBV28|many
CASSLSRAGFLEQYF
TGTGCCAGCAGTTTATCTCGAGCGGGGTTTCTCGAGCAGTACTTC
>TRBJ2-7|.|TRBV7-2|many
CASSLVGSSYEQYF
TGTGCCAGCAGCTTAGTGGGCAGCTCCTACGAGCAGTACTTC
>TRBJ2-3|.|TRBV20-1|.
CSARVGGARDTQYF
TGCAGTGCTAGAGTGGGGGGGGCCCGGGATACGCAGTATTTT
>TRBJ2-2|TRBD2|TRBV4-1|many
CASSQGRGLTGELFF
TGCGCCAGCAGCCAAGGAAGGGGACTAACCGGGGAGCTGTTTTTT
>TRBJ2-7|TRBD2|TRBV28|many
CASSLSGGSYEQYF
TGTGCCAGCAGTTTAAGCGGCGGGAGTTACGAGCAGTACTTC
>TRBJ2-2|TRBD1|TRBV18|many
CASSSRTGNTGELFF
TGTGCCAGCTCATCCCGGACAGGAAACACCGGGGAGCTGTTTTTT
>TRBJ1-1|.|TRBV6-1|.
CASSDQGNTEAFF
TGTGCCAGCAGTGATCAAGGGAACACTGAAGCTTTCTTT
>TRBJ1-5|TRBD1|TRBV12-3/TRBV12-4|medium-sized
CASSLLEGSDRVNQPQHF
TGTGCCAGCAGTTTACTGGAGGGCTCCGACAGGGTCAATCAGCCCCAGCATTTT
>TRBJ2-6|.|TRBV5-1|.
CASESGSGANVLTF
TGCGCCAGCGAGTCAGGGTCTGGGGCCAACGTCCTGACTTTC
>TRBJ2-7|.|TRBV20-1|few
CSAKVRAYEQYF
TGCAGTGCCAAGGTCCGCGCCTACGAGCAGTACTTC
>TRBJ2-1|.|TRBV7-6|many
CASSLAGTSNEQFF
TGTGCCAGCAGCTTAGCCGGGACTTCCAATGAGCAGTTCTTC
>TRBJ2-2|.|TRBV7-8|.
CASSLLKSGELFF
TGTGCCAGCAGTTTGTTAAAGTCCGGGGAGCTGTTTTTT
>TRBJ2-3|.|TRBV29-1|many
CSVVGGATDTQYF
TGCAGCGTTGTGGGGGGGGCCACAGATACGCAGTATTTT
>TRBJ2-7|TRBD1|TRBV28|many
CASSTGQESAYEQYF
TGTGCCAGCAGCACCGGACAGGAGTCCGCCTACGAGCAGTACTTC
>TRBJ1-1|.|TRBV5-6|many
CASSLGQQNTEAFF
TGTGCCAGCAGCTTGGGACAGCAGAACACTGAAGCTTTCTTT
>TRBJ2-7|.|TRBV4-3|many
CASSQEARFLGEQYF
TGCGCCAGCAGCCAAGAAGCGAGGTTCCTTGGCGAGCAGTACTTC
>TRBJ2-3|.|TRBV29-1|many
CSVASREVGTDTQYF
TGCAGCGTTGCCTCCAGGGAAGTGGGCACAGATACGCAGTATTTT
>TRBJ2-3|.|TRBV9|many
CASRPGTMTDTQYF
TGTGCCAGCAGGCCCGGGACAATGACAGATACGCAGTATTTT
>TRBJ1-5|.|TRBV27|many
CASSASGSLLYSNQPQHF
TGTGCCAGCAGTGCGTCCGGATCCCTTCTCTATAGCAATCAGCCCCAGCATTTT
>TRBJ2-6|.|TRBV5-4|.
CASSLGRSGANVLTF
TGTGCCAGCAGCCTCGGCAGATCTGGGGCCAACGTCCTGACTTTC
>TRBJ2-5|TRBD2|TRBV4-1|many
CASSQDVLAAYQETQYF
TGCGCCAGCAGCCAAGATGTACTAGCGGCTTACCAAGAGACCCAGTACTTC
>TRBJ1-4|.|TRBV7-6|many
CASSPRDFNIATNEKLFF
TGTGCCAGCAGCCCTAGGGACTTTAATATTGCAACTAATGAAAAACTGTTTTTT
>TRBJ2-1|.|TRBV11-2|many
CASSLQPSGRGNNEQFF
TGTGCCAGCAGCTTACAGCCCTCCGGACGGGGGAACAATGAGCAGTTCTTC
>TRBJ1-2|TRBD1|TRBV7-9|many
CASSSDRIKGYTF
TGTGCCAGCAGCTCGGACAGGATCAAGGGCTACACCTTC
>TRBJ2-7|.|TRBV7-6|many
CASSGPGSHEQYF
TGTGCCAGCAGCGGCCCCGGTTCCCACGAGCAGTACTTC